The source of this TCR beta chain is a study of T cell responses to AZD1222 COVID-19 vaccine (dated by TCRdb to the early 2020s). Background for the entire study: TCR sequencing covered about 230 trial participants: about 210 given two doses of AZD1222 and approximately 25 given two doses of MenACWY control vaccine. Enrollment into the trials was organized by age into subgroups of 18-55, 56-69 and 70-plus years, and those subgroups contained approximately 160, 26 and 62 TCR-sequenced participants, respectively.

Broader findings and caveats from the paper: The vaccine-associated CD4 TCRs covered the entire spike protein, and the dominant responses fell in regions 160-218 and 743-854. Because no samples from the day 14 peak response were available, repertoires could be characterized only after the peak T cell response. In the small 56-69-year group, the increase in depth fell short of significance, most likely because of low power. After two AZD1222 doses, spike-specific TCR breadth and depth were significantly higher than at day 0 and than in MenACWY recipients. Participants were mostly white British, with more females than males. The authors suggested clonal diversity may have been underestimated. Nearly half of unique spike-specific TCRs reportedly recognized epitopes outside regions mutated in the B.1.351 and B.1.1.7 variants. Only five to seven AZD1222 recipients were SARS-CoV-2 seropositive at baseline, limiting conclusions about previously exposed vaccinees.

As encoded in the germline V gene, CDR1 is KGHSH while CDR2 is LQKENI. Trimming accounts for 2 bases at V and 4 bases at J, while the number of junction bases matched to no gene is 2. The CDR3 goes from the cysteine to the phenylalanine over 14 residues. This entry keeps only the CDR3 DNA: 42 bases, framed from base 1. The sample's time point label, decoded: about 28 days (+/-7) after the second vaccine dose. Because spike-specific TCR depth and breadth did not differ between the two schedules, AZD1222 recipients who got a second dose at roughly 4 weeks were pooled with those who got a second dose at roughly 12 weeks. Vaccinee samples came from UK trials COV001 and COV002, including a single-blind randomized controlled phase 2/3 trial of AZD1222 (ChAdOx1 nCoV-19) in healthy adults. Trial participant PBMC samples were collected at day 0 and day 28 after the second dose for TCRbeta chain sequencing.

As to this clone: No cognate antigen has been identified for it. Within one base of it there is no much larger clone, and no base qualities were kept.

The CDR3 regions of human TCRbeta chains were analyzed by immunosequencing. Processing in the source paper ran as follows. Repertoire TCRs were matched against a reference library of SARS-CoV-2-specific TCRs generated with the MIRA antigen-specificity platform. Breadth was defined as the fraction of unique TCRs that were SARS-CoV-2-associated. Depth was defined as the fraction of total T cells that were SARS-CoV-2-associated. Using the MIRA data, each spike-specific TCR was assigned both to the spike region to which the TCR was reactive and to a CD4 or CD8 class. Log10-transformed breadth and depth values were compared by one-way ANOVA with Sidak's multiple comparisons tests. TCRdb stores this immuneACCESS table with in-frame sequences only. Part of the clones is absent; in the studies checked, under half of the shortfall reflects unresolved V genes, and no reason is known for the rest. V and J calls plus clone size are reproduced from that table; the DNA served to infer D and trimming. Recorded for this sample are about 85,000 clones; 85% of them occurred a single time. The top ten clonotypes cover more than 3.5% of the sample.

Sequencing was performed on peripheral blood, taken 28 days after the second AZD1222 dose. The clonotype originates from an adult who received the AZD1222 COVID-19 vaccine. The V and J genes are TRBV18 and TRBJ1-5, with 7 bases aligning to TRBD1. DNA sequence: TGTGCCAGCTCACCAGCACAGGGGAATCAGCCCCAGCATTTT. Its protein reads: CASSPAQGNQPQHF. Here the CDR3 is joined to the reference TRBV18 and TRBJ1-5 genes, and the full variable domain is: NAGVMQNPRHLVRRRGQEARLRCSPMKGHSHVYWYRQLPEEGLKFMVYLQKENIIDESGMPKERFSAEFPKEGPSILRIQQVVRGDSAAYFCASSPAQGNQPQHFGDGTRLSIL.